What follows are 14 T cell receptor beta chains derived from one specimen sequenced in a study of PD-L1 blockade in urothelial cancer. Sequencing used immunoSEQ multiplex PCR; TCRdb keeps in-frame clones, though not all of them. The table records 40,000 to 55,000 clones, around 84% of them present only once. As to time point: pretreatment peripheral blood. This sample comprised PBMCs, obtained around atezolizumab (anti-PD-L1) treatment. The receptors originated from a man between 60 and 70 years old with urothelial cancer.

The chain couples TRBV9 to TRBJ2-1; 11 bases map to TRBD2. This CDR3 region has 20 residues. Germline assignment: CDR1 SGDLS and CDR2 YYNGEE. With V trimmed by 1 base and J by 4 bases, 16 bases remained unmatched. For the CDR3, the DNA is TGTGCCAGCAGCGTAAGGGCAGCCGGGACTAGCGGACCATTATACAATGAGCAGTTCTTC. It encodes CASSVRAAGTSGPLYNEQFF.

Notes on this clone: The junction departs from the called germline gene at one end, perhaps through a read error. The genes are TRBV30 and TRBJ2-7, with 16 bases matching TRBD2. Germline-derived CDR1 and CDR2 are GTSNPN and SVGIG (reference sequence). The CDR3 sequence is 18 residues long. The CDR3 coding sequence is TGTGCCTGGAGGAGGCAACGCCGCGGGACTAGCGGGAGGGCCGGAGGTTTCTTC. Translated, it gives CAWRRQRRGTSGRAGGFF.

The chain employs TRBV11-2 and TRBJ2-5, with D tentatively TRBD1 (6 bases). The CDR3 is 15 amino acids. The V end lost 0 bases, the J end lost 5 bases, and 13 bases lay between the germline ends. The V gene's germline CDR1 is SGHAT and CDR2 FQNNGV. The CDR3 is CASSLDRGWGETQYF. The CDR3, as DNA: TGTGCCAGCAGCTTAGATAGGGGGTGGGGGGAGACCCAGTACTTC.

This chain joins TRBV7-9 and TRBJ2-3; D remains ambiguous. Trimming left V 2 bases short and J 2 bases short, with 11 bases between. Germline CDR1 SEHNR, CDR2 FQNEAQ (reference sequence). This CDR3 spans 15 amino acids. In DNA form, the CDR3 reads TGTGCCAGCAGCTTACTAAAAACCGACACAGATACGCAGTATTTT. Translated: CASSLLKTDTDTQYF.

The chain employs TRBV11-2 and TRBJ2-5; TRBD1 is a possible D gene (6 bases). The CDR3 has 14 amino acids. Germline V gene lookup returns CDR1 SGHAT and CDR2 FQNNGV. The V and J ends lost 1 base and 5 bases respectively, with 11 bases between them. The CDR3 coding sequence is TGTGCCAGCAGCTTAGGAATAGGGGGTGAGACCCAGTACTTC. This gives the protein CASSLGIGGETQYF.

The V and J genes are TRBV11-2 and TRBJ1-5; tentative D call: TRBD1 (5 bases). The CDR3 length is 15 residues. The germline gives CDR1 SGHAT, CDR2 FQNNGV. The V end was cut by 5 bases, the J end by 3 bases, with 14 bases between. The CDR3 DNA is TGTGCCAGCAGCGCCCGGGGGAGGGACAATCAGCCCCAGCATTTT. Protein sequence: CASSARGRDNQPQHF.

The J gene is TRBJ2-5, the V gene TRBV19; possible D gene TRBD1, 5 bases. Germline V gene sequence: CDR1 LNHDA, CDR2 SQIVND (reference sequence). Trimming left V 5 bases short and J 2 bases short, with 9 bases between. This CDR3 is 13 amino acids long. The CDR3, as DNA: TGTGCCAGTAGTCAGGACAATCAAGAGACCCAGTACTTC. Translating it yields CASSQDNQETQYF.

The CDR3 sequence is CASTLFFSTDTQYF. As DNA, the CDR3 is TGTGCCAGCACCCTGTTTTTTAGCACAGATACGCAGTATTTT. This sequence joins TRBV2 and TRBJ2-3; D not certain. This CDR3 has 14 residues. The germline CDR1 and CDR2 sequences are SNHLY and FYNNEI. The V end lost 7 bases, the J end lost 0 bases, and 11 bases lay between the germline ends.

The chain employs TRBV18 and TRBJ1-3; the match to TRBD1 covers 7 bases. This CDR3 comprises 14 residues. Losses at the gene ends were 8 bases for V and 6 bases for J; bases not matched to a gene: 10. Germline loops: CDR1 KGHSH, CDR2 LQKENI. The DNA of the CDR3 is TGTGCCAGCGCCTCAGGGGGATTGTTAAACACCATATATTTT. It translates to CASASGGLLNTIYF.

The CDR3: CASSLGTVGNTIYF. DNA for the CDR3: TGCGCCAGCAGCTTGGGTACGGTTGGAAACACCATATATTTT. The chain links TRBV5-1 to TRBJ1-3; D ambiguous. This CDR3 has 14 residues. Germline CDR1 SGHRS, CDR2 YFSETQ. With 0 bases removed from V and 3 bases from J, the gap between germline ends came to 7 bases. Looking up the rest from reference TRBV5-1 and TRBJ1-3 gives the full variable domain: KAGVTQTPRYLIKTRGQQVTLSCSPISGHRSVSWYQQTPGQGLQFLFEYFSETQRNKGNFPGRFSGRQFSNSRSEMNVSTLELGDSALYLCASSLGTVGNTIYFGEGSWLTVV.

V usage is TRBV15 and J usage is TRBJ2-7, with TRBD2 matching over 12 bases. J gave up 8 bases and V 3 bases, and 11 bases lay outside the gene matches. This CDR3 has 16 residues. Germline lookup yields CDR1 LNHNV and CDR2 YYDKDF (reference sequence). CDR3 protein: CATSREAGTSGSKQYF. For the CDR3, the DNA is TGTGCCACCAGCAGGGAAGCCGGGACTAGCGGGTCTAAGCAGTACTTC.

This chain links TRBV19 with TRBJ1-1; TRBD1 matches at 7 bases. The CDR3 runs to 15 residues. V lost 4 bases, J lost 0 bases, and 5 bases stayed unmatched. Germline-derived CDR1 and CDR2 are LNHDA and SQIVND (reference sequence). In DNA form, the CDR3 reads TGTGCCAGTAGTACCGGACAGGCAATGAACACTGAAGCTTTCTTT. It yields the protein CASSTGQAMNTEAFF.

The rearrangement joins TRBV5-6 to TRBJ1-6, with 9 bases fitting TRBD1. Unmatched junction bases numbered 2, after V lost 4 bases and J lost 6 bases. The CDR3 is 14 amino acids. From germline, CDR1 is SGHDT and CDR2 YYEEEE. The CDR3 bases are TGTGCCAGCAGCCCGACAGGGGGTAATTCACCCCTCCACTTT. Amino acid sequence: CASSPTGGNSPLHF.

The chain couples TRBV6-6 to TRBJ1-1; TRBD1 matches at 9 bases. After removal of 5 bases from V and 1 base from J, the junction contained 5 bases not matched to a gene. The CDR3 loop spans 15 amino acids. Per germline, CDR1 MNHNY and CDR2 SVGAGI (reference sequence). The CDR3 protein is CASSRQGVRNTEAFF. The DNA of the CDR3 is TGTGCCAGCAGTAGACAGGGGGTGAGGAACACTGAAGCTTTCTTT.